Here is one T cell receptor (beta chain) with its context. Its matching antigen is unknown. This record comes from a study of CD8 T cells in Susac syndrome. General study points: In total CD8+ repertoires, more than 15 Susac-specific public clones were found, and four to six in CD8+ TEMRA repertoires.

The authors reverse transcribed about 0.5 to 1 ug RNA with random hexamers. TCRdb re-called the immunoSEQ multiplex PCR reads through MiXCR, storing one row per CDR3 protein. Among 100,000 to 150,000 distinct CDR3 sequences, around 94% were seen once, and the ten largest hold around 0.2%. Sequencing was performed on CD8+ T cells from PBMCs. This clonotype originated in a human donor with Susac syndrome.

CDR3 loop: CASSYDQGASLYF. In DNA form, the CDR3 reads TGTGCCAGCAGTTACGATCAGGGGGCTAGTCTATACTTC. The J gene is TRBJ2-4, the V gene TRBV6-5; 8 nucleotides align to TRBD1. The V segment lost 2 bases and the J segment 16 bases; nucleotides outside the gene matches: 10. This CDR3 is 13 amino acids long. The germline gives CDR1 MNHEY, CDR2 SVGAGI.